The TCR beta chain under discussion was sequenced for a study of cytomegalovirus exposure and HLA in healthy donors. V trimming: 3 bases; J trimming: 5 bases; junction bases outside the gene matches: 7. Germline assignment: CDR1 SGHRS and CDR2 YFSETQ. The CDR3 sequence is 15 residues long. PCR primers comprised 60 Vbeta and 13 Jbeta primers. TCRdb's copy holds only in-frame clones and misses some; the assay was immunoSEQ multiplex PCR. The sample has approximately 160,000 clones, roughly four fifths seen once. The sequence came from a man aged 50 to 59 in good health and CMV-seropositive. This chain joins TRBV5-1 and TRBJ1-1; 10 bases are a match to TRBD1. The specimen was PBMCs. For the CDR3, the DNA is TGCGCCAGCAGCTCTCGACAGGGGGCAGGTACTGAAGCTTTCTTT. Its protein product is CASSSRQGAGTEAFF.